This entry lists 16 T cell receptor beta chains sequenced from one sample in a study of OX40 agonist ivuxolimab in advanced cancers. Measured with immunoSEQ multiplex PCR; TCRdb has only the in-frame clones, and not every one. The sample lists 55,000 to 75,000 clones, roughly 88% occurring once. Source: CD4+ or CD8+ T cells sorted from blood, taken in a trial of the OX40 agonist ivuxolimab. The receptors were gathered from an adult with an advanced solid tumor such as melanoma, head and neck, liver or kidney cancer.

The chain combines TRBV18 with TRBJ1-2, with D perhaps TRBD1 (5 bases). There are 14 residues in the CDR3. Germline V gene sequence: CDR1 KGHSH, CDR2 LQKENI. V dropped 3 bases and J dropped 3 bases, with 11 bases sitting between them. The CDR3 protein is CASSPTEGDYGYTF. CDR3 DNA: TGTGCCAGCTCACCCACCGAAGGGGACTATGGCTACACCTTC.

The chain employs TRBV7-2 and TRBJ1-4; D uncertain. Germline V gene data show CDR1 as SGHTA and CDR2 as FQGNSA. The CDR3 covers 14 residues. Trimming removed 2 bases at V and 3 bases at J, with 7 bases between. CDR3 sequence: CASSLTVPNEKLFF. DNA of the CDR3: TGTGCCAGCAGCTTAACGGTTCCTAATGAAAAACTGTTTTTT.

The V and J genes are TRBV28 and TRBJ1-2, with 9 bases that match TRBD1. The CDR3 contains 13 residues. Trimming removed 6 bases from V and 6 bases from J; junction bases left unmatched: 5. Per germline, CDR1 MDHEN and CDR2 SYDVKM. For the CDR3, the DNA is TGTGCCAGCAGCCCGGGACAGGGCGATGGCTACACCTTC. The encoded protein is CASSPGQGDGYTF.

This rearrangement joins TRBV7-2 to TRBJ2-7; 16 bases map to TRBD2. The V gene's germline CDR1 is SGHTA and CDR2 FQGNSA. Unmatched junction bases numbered 12, after V lost 5 bases and J lost 2 bases. The CDR3 contains 19 residues. CDR3: CASSPQTGTSGGAPYEQYF. The CDR3 region has the DNA TGTGCCAGCAGCCCCCAAACCGGGACTAGCGGGGGGGCCCCCTACGAGCAGTACTTC. Drawing the rest from reference TRBV7-2 and TRBJ2-7, the complete variable domain is GAGVSQSPSNKVTEKGKDVELRCDPISGHTALYWYRQSLGQGLEFLIYFQGNSAPDKSGLPSDRFSAERTGGSVSTLTIQRTQQEDSAVYLCASSPQTGTSGGAPYEQYFGPGTRLTVT.

The table lists this clone with a few counts. The chain uses TRBV6-5 and TRBJ2-7, with TRBD2 as a possible D gene (6 bases). Germline V gene lookup returns CDR1 MNHEY and CDR2 SVGAGI. V shed 7 bases and J shed 7 bases, with 17 bases lying between them. This CDR3 is 13 amino acids long. The CDR3 sequence is CASMGGRVGEQYF. CDR3 nucleotides: TGTGCCAGCATGGGGGGACGGGTTGGGGAGCAGTACTTC.

The rearrangement uses TRBV2 and TRBJ1-6; possible D gene TRBD1, 5 bases. The germline V and J ends were trimmed by 4 bases and 7 bases, with 14 bases remaining between them. The CDR3 runs 15 residues. From germline, CDR1 is SNHLY and CDR2 FYNNEI. This chain's CDR3 is CASSADSARNSPLHF. CDR3 coding DNA: TGTGCCAGCAGTGCCGACAGTGCACGGAATTCACCCCTCCACTTT.

This clone was seen more than once but under ten times. The sample carries other DNA sequences with the same CDR3. The chain employs TRBV12-2 and TRBJ1-2; whether TRBD1, the table's D call, matches the DNA was not checked. TRBV12-2 corresponds to a pseudogene. The CDR3 totals 17 residues. The CDR3, as DNA: TGTGCAAGTCGTCTGGTCACGGGACATCTCGTTCGCTATGGCTACACCTTC. Translating it yields CASRLVTGHLVRYGYTF.

The chain combines TRBV6-6 with TRBJ2-2; D gene unclear. The V end was cut by 8 bases, the J end by 0 bases, with 10 bases between. The CDR3 is 14 residues long. Germline CDR1 and CDR2: MNHNY and SVGAGI (reference sequence). This CDR3 reads CASERRANTGELFF. CDR3 nucleotides: TGTGCCAGCGAGAGGCGCGCGAACACCGGGGAGCTGTTTTTT.

In nucleotides, the CDR3 is TGTGCCAGCAGTGGAACAAACAGGGCAGGACAGCAGTTCTTC. Translation: CASSGTNRAGQQFF. This chain links TRBV6-6 with TRBJ2-1, with D tentatively TRBD1 (6 bases). Deletions cut 5 bases from V and 11 bases from J, with 19 bases between. The CDR3 extends over 14 amino acids. Germline V CDR1 and CDR2: MNHNY, SVGAGI (reference sequence).

The chain employs TRBV2 and TRBJ2-3; tentatively, D is TRBD2 (7 bases). Germline V lookup: CDR1 SNHLY, CDR2 FYNNEI. V lost 8 bases and J 0 bases, leaving 9 bases between the germline ends. The CDR3 sequence is 13 residues long. The CDR3 coding sequence is TGTGCCAGCGGGGGGGCTAGCACAGATACGCAGTATTTT. Translation gives CASGGASTDTQYF.

J is TRBJ1-2 and V is TRBV18, with TRBD1 matching over 8 bases. The germline CDR1 and CDR2 sequences are KGHSH and LQKENI. V gave up 3 bases and J gave up 3 bases; unmatched junction bases: 6. This CDR3 is 15 amino acids long. The CDR3 loop reads CASSPKGQADYGYTF. In DNA form, the CDR3 reads TGTGCCAGCTCACCTAAGGGACAGGCGGACTATGGCTACACCTTC.

The table lists this clone with a count of one. V usage is TRBV15 and J usage is TRBJ2-3; maybe TRBD2 (5 bases). The V gene lost 3 bases and the J gene lost 3 bases, with 13 bases spanning the gap. Germline values: CDR1 LNHNV, CDR2 YYDKDF (reference sequence). The CDR3 has 15 residues. The CDR3 sequence is CATSRARGPTDTQYF. DNA of the CDR3: TGTGCCACCAGCAGGGCGCGAGGGCCGACAGATACGCAGTATTTT.

This clone came up once. Relative to the germline gene, one junction end is altered; a read error may explain this. The rearrangement uses TRBV29-1 and TRBJ1-1; the D is unclear. CDR3 length: 12 amino acids. CDR1 and CDR2 from the germline V gene are SQVTM and ANQGSEA. The CDR3 loop reads CSAGDLGTKAFF. CDR3 DNA sequence: TGCAGCGCGGGTGATCTGGGCACTAAAGCTTTCTTT.

This clone has just a few counts. The chain employs TRBV7-2 and TRBJ2-5; tentatively, D is TRBD2 (5 bases). Germline CDR1 reads SGHTA; CDR2 reads FQGNSA. This CDR3 region has 13 residues. Trimming shortened V by 5 bases and J by 4 bases, and 11 bases separated the two germline ends. CDR3 bases: TGTGCCAGCAGCCGGGGTGGGGTAGAGACCCAGTACTTC. Amino acids: CASSRGGVETQYF. Full variable domain (missing parts from reference TRBV7-2 and TRBJ2-5): GAGVSQSPSNKVTEKGKDVELRCDPISGHTALYWYRQSLGQGLEFLIYFQGNSAPDKSGLPSDRFSAERTGGSVSTLTIQRTQQEDSAVYLCASSRGGVETQYFGPGTRLLVL.

This sequence joins TRBV13 and TRBJ2-7, with 7 bases fitting TRBD2. Germline loops: CDR1 PRHDT, CDR2 FYEKMQ (reference sequence). This CDR3 spans 14 amino acids. The V gene end was trimmed by 2 bases and the J gene end by 3 bases; junction bases not matched to a gene: 4. CDR3 amino acids: CASSLSGDHYEQYF. CDR3 nucleotide sequence: TGTGCCAGCAGCTTAAGCGGGGATCACTACGAGCAGTACTTC.

The V call is TRBV10-3, the J call TRBJ1-6; D is unresolved. This CDR3 is 16 amino acids long. Per the germline V gene, CDR1 is ENHRY and CDR2 is SYGVKD. The V end lost 2 bases, the J end lost 7 bases, and 15 bases lay between the germline ends. The CDR3 reads CAISELGPGVNSPLHF. CDR3 DNA: TGTGCCATCAGTGAGCTCGGACCCGGGGTGAATTCACCCCTCCACTTT.